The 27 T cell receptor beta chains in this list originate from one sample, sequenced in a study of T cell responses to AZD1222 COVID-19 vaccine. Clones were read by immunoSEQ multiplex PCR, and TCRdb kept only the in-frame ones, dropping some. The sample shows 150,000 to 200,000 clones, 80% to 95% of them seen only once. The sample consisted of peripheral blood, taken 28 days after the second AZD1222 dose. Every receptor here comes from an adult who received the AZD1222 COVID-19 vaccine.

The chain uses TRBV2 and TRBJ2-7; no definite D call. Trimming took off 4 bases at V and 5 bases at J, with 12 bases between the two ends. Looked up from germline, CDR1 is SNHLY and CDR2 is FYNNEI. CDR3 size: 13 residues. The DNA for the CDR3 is TGTGCCAGCAGTGCCCTCGGCGGTAACGAGCAGTACTTC. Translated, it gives CASSALGGNEQYF.

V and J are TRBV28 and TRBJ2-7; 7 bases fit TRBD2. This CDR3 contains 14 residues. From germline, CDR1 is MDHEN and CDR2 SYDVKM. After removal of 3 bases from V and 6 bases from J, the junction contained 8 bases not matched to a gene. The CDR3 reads CASSFRREQVEQYF. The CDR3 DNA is TGTGCCAGCAGTTTCCGGCGGGAGCAAGTCGAGCAGTACTTC.

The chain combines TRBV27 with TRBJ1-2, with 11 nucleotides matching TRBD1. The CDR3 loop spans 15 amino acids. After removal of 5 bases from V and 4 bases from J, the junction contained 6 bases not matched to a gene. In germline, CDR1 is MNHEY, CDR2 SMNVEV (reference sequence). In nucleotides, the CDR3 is TGTGCCAGCAGTCCCCGGGACAGGGGGGTCTATGGCTACACCTTC. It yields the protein CASSPRDRGVYGYTF.

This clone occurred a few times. DNA of the CDR3: TGTGCCAGCAGTTACGGCCAGGGGCTAGATACGCAGTATTTT. Protein product: CASSYGQGLDTQYF. The chain is built from TRBV6-5 and TRBJ2-3; possibly TRBD1 for D (6 bases). V was pared by 2 bases and J by 5 bases, with 11 bases between. This CDR3 spans 14 amino acids. Germline CDR1 reads MNHEY; CDR2 reads SVGAGI.

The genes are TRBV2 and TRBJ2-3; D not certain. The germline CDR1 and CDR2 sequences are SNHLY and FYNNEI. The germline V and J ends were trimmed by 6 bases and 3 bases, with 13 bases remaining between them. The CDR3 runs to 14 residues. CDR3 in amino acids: CASRASYSTDTQYF. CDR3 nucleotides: TGTGCCAGCAGGGCTTCTTACAGTACAGATACGCAGTATTTT.

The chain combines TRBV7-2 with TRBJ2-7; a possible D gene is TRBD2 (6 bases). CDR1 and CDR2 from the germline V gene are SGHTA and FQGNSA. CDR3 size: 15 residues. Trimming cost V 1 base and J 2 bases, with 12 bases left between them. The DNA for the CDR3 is TGTGCCAGCAGCTTAGTCGGGGGACTGGCCTACGAGCAGTACTTC. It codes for CASSLVGGLAYEQYF.

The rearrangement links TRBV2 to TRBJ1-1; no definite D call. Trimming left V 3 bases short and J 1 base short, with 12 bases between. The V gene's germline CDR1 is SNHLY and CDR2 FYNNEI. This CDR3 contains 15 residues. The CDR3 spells CASSEPAGRNTEAFF. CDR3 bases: TGTGCCAGCAGTGAGCCCGCAGGCCGGAACACTGAAGCTTTCTTT.

The CDR3 region is CASSLVDFAGSSYNEQFF. In DNA form, the CDR3 reads TGTGCCAGCAGCTTAGTTGATTTTGCGGGGAGCTCCTACAATGAGCAGTTCTTC. The chain carries TRBV7-6 and TRBJ2-1, with a weak D call TRBD2 (6 bases). This CDR3 is built from 18 residues. Germline values: CDR1 SGHVS, CDR2 FNYEAQ. Trimming removed 1 base at V and 0 bases at J, with 16 bases between.

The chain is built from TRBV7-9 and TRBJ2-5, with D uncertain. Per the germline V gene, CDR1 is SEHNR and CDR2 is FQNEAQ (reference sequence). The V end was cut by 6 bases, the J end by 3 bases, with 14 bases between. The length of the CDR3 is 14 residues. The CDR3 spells CASRRPGPKETQYF. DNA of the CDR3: TGTGCCAGCAGGAGACCGGGTCCCAAAGAGACCCAGTACTTC.

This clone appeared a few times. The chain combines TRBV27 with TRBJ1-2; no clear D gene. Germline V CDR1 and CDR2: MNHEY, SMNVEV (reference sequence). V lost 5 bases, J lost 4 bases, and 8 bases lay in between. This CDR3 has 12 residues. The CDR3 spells CASSLKGYGYTF. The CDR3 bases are TGTGCCAGCAGTCTAAAGGGCTATGGCTACACCTTC.

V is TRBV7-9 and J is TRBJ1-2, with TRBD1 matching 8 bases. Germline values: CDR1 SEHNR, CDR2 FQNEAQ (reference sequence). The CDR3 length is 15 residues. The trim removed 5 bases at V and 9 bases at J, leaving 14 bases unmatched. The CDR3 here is CASSQGAGTGESYTF. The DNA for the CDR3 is TGTGCCAGCAGCCAAGGAGCCGGGACAGGAGAGAGCTACACCTTC.

The DNA of the CDR3 is TGTGCCAGCAGTCCCGCGGCAGGACAGGGAAGCTATGGCTACACCTTC. Its translation: CASSPAAGQGSYGYTF. The J gene is TRBJ1-2, the V gene TRBV28, with 8 bases matching TRBD1. Germline CDR1 is MDHEN and CDR2 is SYDVKM. Unmatched junction bases numbered 12, after V lost 5 bases and J lost 4 bases. This CDR3 is 16 amino acids long.

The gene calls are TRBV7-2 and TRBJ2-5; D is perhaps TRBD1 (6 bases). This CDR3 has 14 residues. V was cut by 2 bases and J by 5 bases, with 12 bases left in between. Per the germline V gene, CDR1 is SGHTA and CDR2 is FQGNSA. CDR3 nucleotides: TGTGCCAGCAGCTTAACTACAGGGCTCGAGACCCAGTACTTC. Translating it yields CASSLTTGLETQYF.

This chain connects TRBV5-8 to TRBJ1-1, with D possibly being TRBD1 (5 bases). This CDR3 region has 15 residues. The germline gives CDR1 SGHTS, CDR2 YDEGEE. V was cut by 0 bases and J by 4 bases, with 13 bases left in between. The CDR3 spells CASSLEVVGGTEAFF. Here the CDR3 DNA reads TGTGCCAGCAGCTTGGAGGTGGTCGGGGGCACTGAAGCTTTCTTT. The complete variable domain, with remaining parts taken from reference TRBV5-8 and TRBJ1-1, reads EAGVTQSPTHLIKTRGQQATLRCSPISGHTSVYWYQQALGLGLQFLLWYDEGEERNRGNFPPRFSGRQFPNYSSELNVNALELEDSALYLCASSLEVVGGTEAFFGQGTRLTVV.

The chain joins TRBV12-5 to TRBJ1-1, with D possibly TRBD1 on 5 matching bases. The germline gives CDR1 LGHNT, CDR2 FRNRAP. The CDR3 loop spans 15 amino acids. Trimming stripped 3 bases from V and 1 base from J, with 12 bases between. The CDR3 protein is CASGFHLGGNTEAFF. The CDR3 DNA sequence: TGTGCTAGTGGTTTCCATCTGGGGGGGAACACTGAAGCTTTCTTT.

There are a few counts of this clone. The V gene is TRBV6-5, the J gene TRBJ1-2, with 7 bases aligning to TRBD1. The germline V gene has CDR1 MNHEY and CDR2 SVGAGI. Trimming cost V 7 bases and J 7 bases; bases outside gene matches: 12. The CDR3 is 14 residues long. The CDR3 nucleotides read TGTGCCAGCACCCACGAGAGGGGGCTTTCTGGCTACACCTTC. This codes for CASTHERGLSGYTF.

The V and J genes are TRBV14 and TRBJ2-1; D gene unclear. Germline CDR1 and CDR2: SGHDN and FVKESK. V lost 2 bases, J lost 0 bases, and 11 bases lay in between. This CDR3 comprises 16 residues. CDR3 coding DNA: TGTGCCAGCAGCCAAACCCCCCGTAGCTCCTACAATGAGCAGTTCTTC. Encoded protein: CASSQTPRSSYNEQFF.

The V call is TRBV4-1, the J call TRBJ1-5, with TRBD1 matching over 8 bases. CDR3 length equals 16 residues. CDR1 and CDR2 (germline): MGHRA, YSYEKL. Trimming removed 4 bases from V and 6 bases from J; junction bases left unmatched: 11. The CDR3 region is CASSPLAGGAGQPQHF. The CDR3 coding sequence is TGCGCCAGCAGCCCCCTAGCAGGGGGCGCGGGTCAGCCCCAGCATTTT.

The CDR3 protein is CASSYGDTGELFF. The CDR3, as DNA: TGTGCCAGCAGTTACGGGGACACCGGGGAGCTGTTTTTT. J is TRBJ2-2 and V is TRBV6-5; D is unclear. Between the trimmed V and J ends, which lost 2 bases and 3 bases, there was a span of 4 bases. Germline CDR1 is MNHEY and CDR2 is SVGAGI. The CDR3 extends over 13 amino acids.

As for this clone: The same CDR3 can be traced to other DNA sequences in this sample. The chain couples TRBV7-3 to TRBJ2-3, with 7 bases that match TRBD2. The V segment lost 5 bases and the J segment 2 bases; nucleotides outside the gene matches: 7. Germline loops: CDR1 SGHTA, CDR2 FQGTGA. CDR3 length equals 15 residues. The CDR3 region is CASSPGGGPTDTQYF. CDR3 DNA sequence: TGTGCCAGCAGCCCGGGGGGAGGCCCCACAGATACGCAGTATTTT. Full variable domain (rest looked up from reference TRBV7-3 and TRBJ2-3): GAGVSQTPSNKVTEKGKYVELRCDPISGHTALYWYRQSLGQGPEFLIYFQGTGAADDSGLPNDRFFAVRPEGSVSTLKIQRTERGDSAVYLCASSPGGGPTDTQYFGPGTRLTVL.

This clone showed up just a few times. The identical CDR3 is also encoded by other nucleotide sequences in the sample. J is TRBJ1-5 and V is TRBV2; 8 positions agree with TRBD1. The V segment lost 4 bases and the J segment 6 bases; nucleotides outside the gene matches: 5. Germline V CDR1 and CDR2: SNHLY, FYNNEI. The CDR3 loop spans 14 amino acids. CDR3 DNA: TGTGCCAGCAGTGGCCAGGGGGCCTCTCAGCCCCAGCATTTT. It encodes CASSGQGASQPQHF.

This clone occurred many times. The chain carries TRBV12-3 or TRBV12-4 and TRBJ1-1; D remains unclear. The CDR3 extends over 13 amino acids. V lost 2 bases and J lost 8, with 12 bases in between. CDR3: CASSLSSAQEAFF. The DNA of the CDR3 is TGTGCCAGCAGTTTAAGCTCGGCACAGGAAGCTTTCTTT.

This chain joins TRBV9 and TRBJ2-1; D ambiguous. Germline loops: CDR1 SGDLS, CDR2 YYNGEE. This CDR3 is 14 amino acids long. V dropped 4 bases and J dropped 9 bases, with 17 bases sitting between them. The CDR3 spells CASSRAEPLVEQFF. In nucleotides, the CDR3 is TGTGCCAGCAGCCGAGCAGAACCGCTAGTTGAGCAGTTCTTC.

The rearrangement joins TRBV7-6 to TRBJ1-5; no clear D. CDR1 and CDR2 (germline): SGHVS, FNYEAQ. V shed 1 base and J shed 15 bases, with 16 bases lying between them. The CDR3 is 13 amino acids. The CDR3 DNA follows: TGTGCCAGCAGCTTAGAACCCCGGGGTGTTGCGCATTTT. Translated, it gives CASSLEPRGVAHF.

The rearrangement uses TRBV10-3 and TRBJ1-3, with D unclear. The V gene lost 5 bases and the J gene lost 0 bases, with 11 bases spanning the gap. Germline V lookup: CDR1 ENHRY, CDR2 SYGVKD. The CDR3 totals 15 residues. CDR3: CAISITADSGNTIYF. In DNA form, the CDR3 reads TGTGCCATCAGTATCACTGCGGACTCTGGAAACACCATATATTTT.

The CDR3 sequence: CASRMVGGINYGYTF. The CDR3 DNA sequence: TGTGCCAGCAGAATGGTAGGGGGGATTAACTATGGCTACACCTTC. This chain links TRBV5-4 with TRBJ1-2, with a weak D call TRBD1 (6 bases). Germline V lookup: CDR1 SGHNT, CDR2 YYREEE (reference sequence). V was shortened by 5 bases and J by 1 base, with 15 bases between the two germline ends. This CDR3 has 15 amino acids.

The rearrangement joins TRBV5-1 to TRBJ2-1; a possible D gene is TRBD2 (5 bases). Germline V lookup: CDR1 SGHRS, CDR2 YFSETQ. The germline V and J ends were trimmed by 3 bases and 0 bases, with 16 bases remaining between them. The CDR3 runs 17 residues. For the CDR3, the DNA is TGCGCCAGCAGCTCTCGGGGTCGCGGAAGCTCCTACAATGAGCAGTTCTTC. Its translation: CASSSRGRGSSYNEQFF.